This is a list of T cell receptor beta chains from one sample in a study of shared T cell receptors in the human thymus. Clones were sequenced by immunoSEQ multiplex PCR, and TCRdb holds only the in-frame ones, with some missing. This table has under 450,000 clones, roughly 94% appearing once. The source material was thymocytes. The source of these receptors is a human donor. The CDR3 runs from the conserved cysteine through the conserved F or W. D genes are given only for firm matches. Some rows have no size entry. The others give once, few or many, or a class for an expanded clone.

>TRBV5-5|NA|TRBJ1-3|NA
CASSDRVRGSGNTIYF
TGTGCCAGCAGCGACCGTGTGCGGGGGTCAGGAAACACCATATATTTT
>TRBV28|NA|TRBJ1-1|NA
CASRNRVMNTEAFF
TGTGCCAGCAGGAACAGGGTCATGAACACTGAAGCTTTCTTT
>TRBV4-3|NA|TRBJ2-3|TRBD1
CASRQDTGGRDTQYF
TGCGCCAGCAGACAGGACACAGGGGGGAGGGATACGCAGTATTTT
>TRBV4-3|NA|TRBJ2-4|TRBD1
CASSHRTGWEAKNIQYF
TGCGCCAGCAGCCATAGGACAGGGTGGGAAGCCAAAAACATTCAGTACTTC
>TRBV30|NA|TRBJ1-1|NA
CACRHPNTEAFF
TGTGCCTGCAGACATCCGAACACTGAAGCTTTCTTT
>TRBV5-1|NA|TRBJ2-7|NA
CASSSTSGGPGWYEQYF
TGCGCCAGCAGCTCTACCTCCGGGGGGCCTGGTTGGTACGAGCAGTACTTC
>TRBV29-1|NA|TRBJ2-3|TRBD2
CRVGLAGINYTDTQYF
TGCAGAGTTGGACTAGCGGGGATAAACTACACAGATACGCAGTATTTT
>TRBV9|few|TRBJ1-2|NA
CASSVEAAGADYGYTF
TGTGCCAGCAGCGTAGAAGCCGCAGGGGCTGACTATGGCTACACCTTC
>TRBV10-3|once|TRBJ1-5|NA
CAISEHYSRGPGSNQPQHF
TGTGCCATCAGTGAACACTATTCCAGGGGTCCAGGATCAAATCAGCCCCAGCATTTT
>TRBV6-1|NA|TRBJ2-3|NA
CASSEISPKMNTDTQYF
TGTGCCAGCAGTGAGATTAGTCCCAAGATGAACACAGATACGCAGTATTTT
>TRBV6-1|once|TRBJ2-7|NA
CASDSRGGTYEQYF
TGTGCCAGCGACAGCCGGGGCGGGACCTACGAGCAGTACTTC
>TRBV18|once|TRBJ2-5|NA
CASSPRFGGEETQYF
TGTGCCAGCTCACCGCGGTTCGGGGGAGAAGAGACCCAGTACTTC
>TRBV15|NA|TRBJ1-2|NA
CATSRDRAGLYGYTF
TGTGCCACCAGCAGAGATAGGGCAGGGCTCTATGGCTACACCTTC
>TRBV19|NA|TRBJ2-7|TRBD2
CASSIVGSGRARRAYEQYF
TGTGCCAGTAGTATAGTGGGCAGCGGGAGGGCCCGTAGGGCCTACGAGCAGTACTTC
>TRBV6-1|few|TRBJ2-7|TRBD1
CASSETWDRRAYEQYF
TGTGCCAGCAGCGAAACCTGGGACAGGAGAGCCTACGAGCAGTACTTC
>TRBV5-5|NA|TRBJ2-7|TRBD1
CASSWTGSTYPSFCEQYF
TGTGCCAGCAGCTGGACAGGGTCCACTTATCCCTCCTTTTGCGAGCAGTACTTC
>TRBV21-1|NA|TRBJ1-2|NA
CASSKVRRGYTF
TGTGCCAGCAGCAAAGTCCGCCGGGGCTACACCTTC
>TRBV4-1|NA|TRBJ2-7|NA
CASSQGGSYEQYF
TGCGCCAGCAGCCAGGGCGGTTCCTACGAGCAGTACTTC
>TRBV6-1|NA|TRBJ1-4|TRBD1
CASSATGEEEKLFF
TGTGCCAGCAGTGCCACAGGGGAGGAGGAAAAACTGTTTTTT
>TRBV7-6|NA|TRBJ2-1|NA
CASSLTGAYNEQFF
TGTGCCAGCAGCTTAACGGGAGCGTACAATGAGCAGTTCTTC
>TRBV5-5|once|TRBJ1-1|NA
CASSLVLSGRAFF
TGTGCCAGCAGCTTGGTCCTGTCAGGGCGGGCTTTCTTT
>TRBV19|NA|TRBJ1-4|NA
CASSPVLRTWNEKLFF
TGTGCCAGTAGTCCCGTGTTAAGGACGTGGAATGAAAAACTGTTTTTT
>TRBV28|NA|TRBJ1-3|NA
CASSLLSQGSGNTIYF
TGTGCCAGCAGTTTACTTAGCCAGGGCTCTGGAAACACCATATATTTT
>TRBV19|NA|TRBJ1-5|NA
CASNNGPGAQHF
TGTGCCAGTAACAATGGGCCCGGTGCCCAGCATTTT
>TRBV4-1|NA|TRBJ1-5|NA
CASSQDGDLKNQPQHF
TGCGCCAGCAGCCAAGATGGTGACCTGAAAAATCAGCCCCAGCATTTT
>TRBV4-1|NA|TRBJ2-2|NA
CASSLTRNTGELFF
TGCGCCAGCAGTCTGACACGGAACACCGGGGAGCTGTTTTTT
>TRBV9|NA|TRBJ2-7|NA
CASSVDPGRYEQYF
TGTGCCAGCAGCGTAGATCCAGGCCGGTACGAGCAGTACTTC
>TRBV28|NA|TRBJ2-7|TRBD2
CASSIGLADEQYF
TGTGCCAGCAGTATCGGACTAGCGGACGAGCAGTACTTC
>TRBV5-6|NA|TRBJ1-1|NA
CASSLGGRAGEAFF
TGTGCCAGCAGCTTGGGGGGACGGGCAGGCGAAGCTTTCTTT
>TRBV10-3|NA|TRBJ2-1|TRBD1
CAISGYRTGSYNEQFF
TGTGCCATCAGTGGATACAGGACAGGTTCCTACAATGAGCAGTTCTTC
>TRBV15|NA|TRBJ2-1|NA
CATSRVWLVPPFF
TGTGCCACCAGCAGAGTTTGGCTTGTGCCCCCGTTCTTC
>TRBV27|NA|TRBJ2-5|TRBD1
CASSLTRWTPGQGAGETQYF
TGTGCCAGCAGTCTCACCAGATGGACGCCGGGACAGGGGGCTGGGGAGACCCAGTACTTC
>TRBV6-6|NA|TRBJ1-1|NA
CASTPPGHLPPPEAFF
TGTGCCAGCACCCCTCCGGGACACCTACCACCCCCTGAAGCTTTCTTT
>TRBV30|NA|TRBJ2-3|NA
CAWTRGDTDTQYF
TGTGCCTGGACGAGGGGGGACACAGATACGCAGTATTTT
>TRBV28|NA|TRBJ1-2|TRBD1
CASSSDRVGYGYTF
TGTGCCAGCAGTTCGGACAGGGTTGGATATGGCTACACCTTC
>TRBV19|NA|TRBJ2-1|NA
CASSKGPTGGRYNEQFF
TGTGCCAGTAGTAAGGGCCCAACGGGCGGGCGCTACAATGAGCAGTTCTTC
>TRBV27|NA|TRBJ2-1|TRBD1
CASSLRGQGAGEQFF
TGTGCCAGCAGTTTAAGGGGACAGGGGGCGGGTGAGCAGTTCTTC
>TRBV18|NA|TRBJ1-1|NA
CASSHPPGGGYTEAFF
TGTGCCAGCTCACACCCCCCCGGAGGTGGATATACTGAAGCTTTCTTT
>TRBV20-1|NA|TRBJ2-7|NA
CSALGVHEQYF
TGCAGTGCTTTAGGAGTCCACGAGCAGTACTTC